A single T cell receptor beta chain is shown here with its context. Antigen: not known. The data were obtained in a study of T cell responses to AZD1222 COVID-19 vaccine. Method: immunoSEQ multiplex PCR; TCRdb's copy keeps in-frame clones and lacks some. The sample holds roughly 170,000 clones; about nine tenths are singletons and the top ten take approximately 2.8%. Germline V lookup: CDR1 MNHEY, CDR2 SVGAGI. This CDR3 spans 13 amino acids. Trimming shortened V by 6 bases and J by 0 bases, and 8 bases separated the two germline ends. General observations from the study: Unmutated variant regions reportedly attract nearly half of all spike-specific TCRs. Rises in breadth and depth of Spike-specific TCRs came after two AZD1222 doses. The sample set comprised mostly white British donors with more females, and clonal diversity was possibly underestimated.

This sequence was found in an adult in good health. The chain links TRBV6-5 to TRBJ2-5, with D unresolved. Sequenced material: peripheral blood, taken on day 0 of AZD1222 vaccination. The CDR3 DNA follows: TGTGCCAGCAGCCGTTGGTACCAAGAGACCCAGTACTTC. It encodes CASSRWYQETQYF.